Sequencing of this T cell receptor (beta chain) was carried out in a study of regulatory T cells in long-lasting Graves disease. HTBI primers from iRepertoire and Arm-PCR of CDR3 regions yielded the TCR beta libraries. TCRdb independently ran MiXCR on the multiplex PCR reads; one entry per CDR3 protein. Of fewer than 550,000 distinct CDR3 sequences listed, roughly 21% are singletons. Time point denoted: persistent/refractory GD, antithyroid drugs over 5 years with positive TRAb. Extracted PBMC RNA gave rise to the TCR library. Turning to this clonotype: A read error is possible here, since a much larger clone lies one base away.

The CDR3 is 15 residues long. The germline V gene encodes CDR1 SGHAT and CDR2 FQNNGV. This receptor was obtained from a female donor with Graves disease. The sequenced sample was peripheral blood mononuclear cells (PBMCs), obtained when the disease was refractory, from a patient treated with antithyroid drugs. The chain links TRBV11-2 to TRBJ2-7; D might be TRBD1 (5 bases). The CDR3 coding sequence is TGTGCCAGCTGCTTAGAACAGGCCTCCGCCTACGAGCAGTACTTC. As protein: CASCLEQASAYEQYF.